This entry features one T cell receptor (beta chain) sequence. The specificity of this receptor is unknown. Base qualities are not recorded, but no much larger clone differs from it by a single base. Library method: the immunoSEQ multiplex PCR assay. Concerning the study's data processing: During preprocessing, nonproductive sequences were removed, as were CDR3s that did not start with C, did not end with F or W, or were shorter than 7 amino acids. The MANAFEST web app was used to call antigen-specific clonotypes on the basis of expansion compared with the reference and with other culture wells. A clone counted as positive if significantly expanded in 2 of 3 replicate wells versus the reference culture at FDR below 0.05. A further requirement for positive clones was significant expansion compared with all other tandem wells, along with an odds ratio above 5. CDR3 homology was quantified as pairwise Levenshtein distance, calculated with the stringdist R package after three terminal residues were trimmed from each end. The table comes from immuneACCESS by way of TCRdb, which keeps in-frame sequences with V and J called. Part of the clones is missing from these tables; in studies checked, under half for an unresolved V gene and the rest for unknown reasons. The DNA was the basis for D and trimming; V, J and clone size are from that table. The sample table contains 15,000 to 20,000 clones; only one count was recorded for about 80% of them. Of the sample, around 15% falls within the top ten clones.

Including the terminal cysteine and phenylalanine, the CDR3 comprises 16 residues. Only CDR3 DNA is held: 48 bases, read in frame from base 1. CDR1 and CDR2 are drawn from the germline V gene: SGHRS, YFSETQ. V is trimmed back by 4 bases and J by 1 base, and the junction contains 4 bases that no gene match accounts for. CD4+ T cells from unexposed donors were collected before the COVID-19 pandemic (2011-2018). After less than eleven days of culture, CD4+ T cells were isolated with the EasySep CD4+ T cell isolation kit. As cell number allowed, CD4+ T cells from unexposed donors were tested for reactivity to SARS-CoV-2 S and N and to four common cold coronavirus spike pools. Each well held 1.5 million to 2.5 million PBMCs cultured in IMDM containing around 5% human AB serum and roughly 9.4 IU/ml IL-2. Half of the culture medium was replaced with fresh IL-2-containing medium on days 3 and 7. Triplicate replicate wells were generally used for each peptide culture condition. The leukapheresis product for the unexposed donors was obtained through commercial purchase. PBMCs were isolated from leukapheresis product or whole blood by Ficoll-Paque PLUS gradient centrifugation. The PBMCs went either fresh into the expansion assay or into cryopreservation at -140 degrees C. The QIAamp Micro DNA Kit was used to extract genomic DNA from the CD4+ T cells.

The record originates from a study of CD4 T cells in relation to SARS-CoV-2 and coronaviruses (dated by TCRdb to the early 2020s). Notes on the research overall: The ViraFEST assay cultured PBMCs with antigen for more than eight days, then sequenced TCR beta CDR3s to find antigen-specific clonal expansions. An HIV-1 Nef peptide pool or a no-peptide culture served as the negative reference condition. HLA restriction was mapped for shared crossreactive spike epitopes using patient-derived lymphoblastoid cell lines. At the level of individual TCR clonotypes, the study measured memory CD4+ T cell crossreactivity between SARS-CoV-2 spike protein and common cold coronavirus spike proteins. The Adaptive Biotechnologies TCR-sequencing kit was used to sequence samples from a few pre-COVID donors and the naive versus memory experiments, while other data came from Illumina-based sequencing. Expansion assays from other donors in the study were sequenced with a different, Illumina-based TCR-beta assay. What the authors observed across the whole study: Significantly weaker SARS-CoV-2-driven expansion was shown by crossreactive clones than by monoreactive clones, consistent with antigenic imprinting. Small numbers of patients and of tested TCRs were a limitation of the study. Because the crossreactivity analysis focused on spike protein, crossreactivity against other viral proteins was not assessed. Pre-pandemic and post-infection samples were not both contributed by any donor, so tracing of the source of pre-existing responses was limited. Approximately 69% of donors had memory CD4+ clonotypes that crossrecognized SARS-CoV-2 and at least one common cold coronavirus spike.

This receptor chain uses TRBV5-1 and TRBJ2-5; TRBD2 lines up with 13 middle nucleotides. What was sequenced was CD4+ T cells from PBMCs, cultured in vitro. The sequence derives from a human donor in good health. The nucleotides are TGCGCCAGCAGCCCGGGACTAGCGGGATCCCAAGAGACCCAGTACTTC. Its protein product is CASSPGLAGSQETQYF.